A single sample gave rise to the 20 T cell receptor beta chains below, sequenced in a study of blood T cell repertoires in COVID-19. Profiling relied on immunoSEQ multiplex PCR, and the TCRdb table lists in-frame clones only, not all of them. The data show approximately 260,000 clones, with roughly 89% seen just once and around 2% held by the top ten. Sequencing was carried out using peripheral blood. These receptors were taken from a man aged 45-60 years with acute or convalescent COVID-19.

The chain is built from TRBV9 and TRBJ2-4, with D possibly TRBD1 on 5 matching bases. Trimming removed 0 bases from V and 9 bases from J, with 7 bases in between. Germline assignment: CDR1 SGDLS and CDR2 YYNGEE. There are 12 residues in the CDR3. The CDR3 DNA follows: TGTGCCAGCAGCGTAGGTAGGGGCATTCAGTACTTC. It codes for CASSVGRGIQYF.

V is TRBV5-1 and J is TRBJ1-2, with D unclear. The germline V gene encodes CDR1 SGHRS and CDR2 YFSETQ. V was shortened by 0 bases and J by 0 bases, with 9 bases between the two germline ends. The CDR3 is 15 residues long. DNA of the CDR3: TGCGCCAGCAGCTTGGAATTGAGGGCTAACTATGGCTACACCTTC. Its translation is CASSLELRANYGYTF.

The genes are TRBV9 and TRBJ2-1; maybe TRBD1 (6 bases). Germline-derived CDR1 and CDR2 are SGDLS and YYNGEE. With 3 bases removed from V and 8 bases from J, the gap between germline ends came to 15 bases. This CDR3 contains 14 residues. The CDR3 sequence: CASSDPSGAHEQFF. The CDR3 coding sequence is TGTGCCAGCAGCGATCCCTCAGGGGCTCATGAGCAGTTCTTC.

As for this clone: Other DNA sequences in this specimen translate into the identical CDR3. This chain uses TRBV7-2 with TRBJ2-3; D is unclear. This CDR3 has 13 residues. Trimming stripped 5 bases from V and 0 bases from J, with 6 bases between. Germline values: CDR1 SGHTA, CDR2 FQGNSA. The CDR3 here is CASSPSSTDTQYF. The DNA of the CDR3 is TGTGCCAGCAGCCCGAGTAGCACAGATACGCAGTATTTT.

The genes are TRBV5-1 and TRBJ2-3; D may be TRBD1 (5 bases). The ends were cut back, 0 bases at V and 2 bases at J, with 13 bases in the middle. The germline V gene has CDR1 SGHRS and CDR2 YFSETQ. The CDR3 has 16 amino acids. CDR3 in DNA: TGCGCCAGCAGCTTGGGGGGCAGTTTAATCACAGATACGCAGTATTTT. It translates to CASSLGGSLITDTQYF.

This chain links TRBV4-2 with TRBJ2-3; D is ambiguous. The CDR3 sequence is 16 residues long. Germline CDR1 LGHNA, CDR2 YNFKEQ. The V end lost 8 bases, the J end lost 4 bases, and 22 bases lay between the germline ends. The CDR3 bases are TGTGCCAGCGCCCTCAACCCTAGACTGGGTGCAGATACGCAGTATTTT. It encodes CASALNPRLGADTQYF.

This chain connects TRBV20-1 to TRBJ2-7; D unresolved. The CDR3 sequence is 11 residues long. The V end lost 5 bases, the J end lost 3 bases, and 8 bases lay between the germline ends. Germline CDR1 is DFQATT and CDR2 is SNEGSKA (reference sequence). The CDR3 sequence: CSAPKNYEQYF. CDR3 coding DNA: TGCAGTGCTCCAAAAAACTACGAGCAGTACTTC.

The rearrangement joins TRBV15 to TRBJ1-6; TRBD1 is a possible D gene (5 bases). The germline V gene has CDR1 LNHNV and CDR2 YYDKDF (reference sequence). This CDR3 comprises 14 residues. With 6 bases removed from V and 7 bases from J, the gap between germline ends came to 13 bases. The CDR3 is CATSGTPQNSPLHF. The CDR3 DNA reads TGTGCCACCAGTGGGACTCCCCAGAATTCACCCCTCCACTTT. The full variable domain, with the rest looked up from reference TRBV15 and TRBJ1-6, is DAMVIQNPRYQVTQFGKPVTLSCSQTLNHNVMYWYQQKSSQAPKLLFHYYDKDFNNEADTPDNFQSRRPNTSFCFLDIRSPGLGDTAMYLCATSGTPQNSPLHFGNGTRLTVT.

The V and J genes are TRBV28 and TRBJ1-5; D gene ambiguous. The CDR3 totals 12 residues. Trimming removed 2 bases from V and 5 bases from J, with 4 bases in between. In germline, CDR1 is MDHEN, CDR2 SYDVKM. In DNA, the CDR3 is TGTGCCAGCAGTTTACAGGATCAGCCCCAGCATTTT. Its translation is CASSLQDQPQHF.

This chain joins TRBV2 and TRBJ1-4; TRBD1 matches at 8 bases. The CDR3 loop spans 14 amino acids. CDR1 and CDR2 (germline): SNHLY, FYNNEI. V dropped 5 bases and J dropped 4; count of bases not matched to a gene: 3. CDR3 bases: TGTGCCAGCAGTTGGACAGGGCTTAATGAAAAACTGTTTTTT. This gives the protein CASSWTGLNEKLFF.

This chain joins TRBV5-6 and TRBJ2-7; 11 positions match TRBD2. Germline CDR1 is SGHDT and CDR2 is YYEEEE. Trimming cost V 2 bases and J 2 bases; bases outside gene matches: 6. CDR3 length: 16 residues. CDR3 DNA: TGTGCCAGCAGCTTCTCCCCTAGCGGGAGGACCTACGAGCAGTACTTC. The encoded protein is CASSFSPSGRTYEQYF.

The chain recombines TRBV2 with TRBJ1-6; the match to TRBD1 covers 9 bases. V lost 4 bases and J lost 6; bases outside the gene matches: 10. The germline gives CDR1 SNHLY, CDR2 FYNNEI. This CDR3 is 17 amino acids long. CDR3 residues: CASSGDRVVVANSPLHF. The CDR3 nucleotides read TGTGCCAGCAGTGGGGACAGGGTGGTCGTGGCTAATTCACCCCTCCACTTT. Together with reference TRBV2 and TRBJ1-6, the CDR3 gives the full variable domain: EPEVTQTPSHQVTQMGQEVILRCVPISNHLYFYWYRQILGQKVEFLVSFYNNEISEKSEIFDDQFSVERPDGSNFTLKIRSTKLEDSAMYFCASSGDRVVVANSPLHFGNGTRLTVT.

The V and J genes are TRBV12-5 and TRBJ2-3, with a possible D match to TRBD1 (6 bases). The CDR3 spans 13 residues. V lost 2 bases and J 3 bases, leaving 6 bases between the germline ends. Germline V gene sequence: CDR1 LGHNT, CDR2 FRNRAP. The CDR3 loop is CASGLRGTDTQYF. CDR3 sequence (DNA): TGTGCTAGTGGTTTGAGGGGGACAGATACGCAGTATTTT.

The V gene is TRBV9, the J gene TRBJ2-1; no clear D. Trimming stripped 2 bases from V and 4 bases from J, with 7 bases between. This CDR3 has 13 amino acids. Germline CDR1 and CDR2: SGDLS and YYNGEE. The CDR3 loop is CASSVPPYNEQFF. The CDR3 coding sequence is TGTGCCAGCAGCGTTCCCCCATACAATGAGCAGTTCTTC.

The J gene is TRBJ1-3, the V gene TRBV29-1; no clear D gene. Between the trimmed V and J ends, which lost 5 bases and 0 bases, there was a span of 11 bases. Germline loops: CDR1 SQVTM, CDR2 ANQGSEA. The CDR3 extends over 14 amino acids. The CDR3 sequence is CSVLPRPSGNTIYF. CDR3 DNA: TGCAGCGTTCTTCCTAGACCCTCTGGAAACACCATATATTTT.

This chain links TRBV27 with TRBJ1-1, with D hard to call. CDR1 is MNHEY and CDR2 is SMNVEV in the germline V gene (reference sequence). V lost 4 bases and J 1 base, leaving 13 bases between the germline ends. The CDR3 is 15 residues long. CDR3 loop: CASSSPREANTEAFF. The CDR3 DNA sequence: TGTGCCAGCAGTTCCCCTCGGGAAGCGAACACTGAAGCTTTCTTT.

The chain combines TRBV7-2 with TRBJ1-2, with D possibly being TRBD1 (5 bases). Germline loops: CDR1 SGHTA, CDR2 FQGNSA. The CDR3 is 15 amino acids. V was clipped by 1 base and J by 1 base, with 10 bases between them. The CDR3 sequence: CASSLEGQLNYGYTF. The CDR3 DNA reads TGTGCCAGCAGCTTAGAGGGGCAGCTTAACTATGGCTACACCTTC.

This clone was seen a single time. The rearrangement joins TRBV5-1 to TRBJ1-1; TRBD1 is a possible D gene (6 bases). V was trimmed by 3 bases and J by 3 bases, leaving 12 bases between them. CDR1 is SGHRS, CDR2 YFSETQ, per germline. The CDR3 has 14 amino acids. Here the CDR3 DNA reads TGCGCCAGCAGCTCAACAGGGTCGGACACTGAAGCTTTCTTT. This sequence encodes CASSSTGSDTEAFF.

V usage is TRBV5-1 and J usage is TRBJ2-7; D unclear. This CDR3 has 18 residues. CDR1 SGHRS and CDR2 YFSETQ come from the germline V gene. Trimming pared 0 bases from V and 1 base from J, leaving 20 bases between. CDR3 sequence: CASSLGVDRVSSSYEQYF. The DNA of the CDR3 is TGCGCCAGCAGCTTGGGAGTCGACCGGGTCAGCTCTTCCTACGAGCAGTACTTC.

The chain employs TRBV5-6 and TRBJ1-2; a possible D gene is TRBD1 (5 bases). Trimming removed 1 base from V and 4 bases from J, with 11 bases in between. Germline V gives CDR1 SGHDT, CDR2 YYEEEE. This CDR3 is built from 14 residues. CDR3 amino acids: CASSLLREVYGYTF. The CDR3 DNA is TGTGCCAGCAGCTTGCTCAGGGAAGTCTATGGCTACACCTTC.